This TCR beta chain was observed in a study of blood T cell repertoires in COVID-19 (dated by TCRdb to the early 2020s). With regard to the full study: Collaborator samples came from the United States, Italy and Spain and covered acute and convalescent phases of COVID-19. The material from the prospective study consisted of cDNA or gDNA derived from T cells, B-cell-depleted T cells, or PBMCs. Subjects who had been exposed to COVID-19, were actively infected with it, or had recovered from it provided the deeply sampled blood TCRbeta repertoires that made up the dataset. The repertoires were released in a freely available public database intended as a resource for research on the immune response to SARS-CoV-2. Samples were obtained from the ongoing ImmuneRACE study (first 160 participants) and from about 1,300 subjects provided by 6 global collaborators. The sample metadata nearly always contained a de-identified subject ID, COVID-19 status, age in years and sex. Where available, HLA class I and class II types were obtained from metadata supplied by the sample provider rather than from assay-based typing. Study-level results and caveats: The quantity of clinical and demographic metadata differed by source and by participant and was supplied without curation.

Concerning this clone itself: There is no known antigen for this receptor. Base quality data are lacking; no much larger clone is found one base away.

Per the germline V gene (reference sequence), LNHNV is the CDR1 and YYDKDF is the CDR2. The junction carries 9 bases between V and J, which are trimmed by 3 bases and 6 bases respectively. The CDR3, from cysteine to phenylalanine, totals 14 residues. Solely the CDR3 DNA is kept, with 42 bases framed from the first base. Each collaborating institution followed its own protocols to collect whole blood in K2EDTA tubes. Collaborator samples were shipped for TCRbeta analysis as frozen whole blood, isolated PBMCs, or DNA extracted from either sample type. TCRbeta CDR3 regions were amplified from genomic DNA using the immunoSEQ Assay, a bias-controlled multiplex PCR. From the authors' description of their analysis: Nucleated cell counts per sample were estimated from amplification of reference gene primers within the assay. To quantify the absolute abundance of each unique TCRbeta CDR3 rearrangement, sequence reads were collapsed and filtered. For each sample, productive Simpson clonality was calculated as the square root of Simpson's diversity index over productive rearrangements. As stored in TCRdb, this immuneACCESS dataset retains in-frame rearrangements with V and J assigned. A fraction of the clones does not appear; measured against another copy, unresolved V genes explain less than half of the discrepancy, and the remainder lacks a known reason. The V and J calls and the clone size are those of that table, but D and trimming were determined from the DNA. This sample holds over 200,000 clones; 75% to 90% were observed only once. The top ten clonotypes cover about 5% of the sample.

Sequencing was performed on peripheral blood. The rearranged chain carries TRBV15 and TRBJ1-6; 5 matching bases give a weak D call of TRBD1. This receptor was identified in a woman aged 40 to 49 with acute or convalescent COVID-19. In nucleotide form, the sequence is TGTGCCACCAGCAGCAGGGTCTCTAATTCACCCCTCCACTTT. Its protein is CATSSRVSNSPLHF. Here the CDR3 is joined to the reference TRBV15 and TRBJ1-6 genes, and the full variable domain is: DAMVIQNPRYQVTQFGKPVTLSCSQTLNHNVMYWYQQKSSQAPKLLFHYYDKDFNNEADTPDNFQSRRPNTSFCFLDIRSPGLGDTAMYLCATSSRVSNSPLHFGNGTRLTVT.